A selection of T cell receptor beta chains follows, all from one sample in a study of T cells in localized non-small cell lung cancer. Assay: immunoSEQ multiplex PCR; the TCRdb copy retains only in-frame clones and omits some. The table records roughly 14,000 clones, around 87% of them present only once. The sequencing here drew on peripheral blood mononuclear cells, taken before any cancer treatment. Receptor source: a male donor aged 60 or over with stage II lung adenocarcinoma. Each CDR3 is given with its conserved first and last residue. D genes are given only for firm matches. Where a row states a size, it is once, few, many or the class of an expanded clone; other rows omit it.

d_call,v_call,clone_size,j_call,cdr3_nt,cdr3_aa
.,TRBV29-1,.,TRBJ1-2,TGCAGCGTTGAGCCCCTAAGGGGGTTTGGCTACACCTTC,CSVEPLRGFGYTF
TRBD1,TRBV18,.,TRBJ1-1,TGTGCCAGCTCACCAAGGGACAGGGGGCCCAACACTGAAGCTTTCTTT,CASSPRDRGPNTEAFF
.,TRBV30,few,TRBJ2-2,TGTGCCTGGAGCGTACAGTCCAACACCGGGGAGCTGTTTTTT,CAWSVQSNTGELFF
TRBD1,TRBV28,once,TRBJ2-5,TGTGCCAGCAGAGATCCGGGACAGGGGGTGGAGACCCAGTACTTC,CASRDPGQGVETQYF
TRBD2,TRBV4-3,.,TRBJ2-3,TGCGCCAGCAGCCCCGGGAGGAGAGATACGCAGTATTTT,CASSPGRRDTQYF
.,TRBV5-1,.,TRBJ2-1,TGCGCCAGCAGCTTGGGCTCCACGGACGAGCAGTTCTTC,CASSLGSTDEQFF
.,TRBV7-8,.,TRBJ1-5,TGTGCCAGCAGCGCGACCCAGTCGGGACAGCCCCAGCATTTT,CASSATQSGQPQHF
TRBD2,TRBV10-1,.,TRBJ2-7,TGCGCCAGCAGTGGGGGGGGCGAGCAGTACTTC,CASSGGGEQYF
.,TRBV19,few,TRBJ2-5,TGTGCCAGTACCCCCTCGTTTTTAGGTGGCGGTGGGCAAGAGACCCAGTACTTC,CASTPSFLGGGGQETQYF
TRBD1,TRBV5-1,.,TRBJ1-4,TGCGCCAGCAGCATAGGCCCGGGACAGGGTAATGAAAAACTGTTTTTT,CASSIGPGQGNEKLFF
.,TRBV23-1,.,TRBJ2-7,TGCGCCAGCAGTCAATCGAAGGACAGAGTCTCTTTTAGCGAGCAGTACTTC,CASSQSKDRVSFSEQYF
.,TRBV5-6,once,TRBJ1-3,TGTGCCAGCAGCCCCGGGACCTTCGGAGGAAACACCATATATTTT,CASSPGTFGGNTIYF
.,TRBV19,.,TRBJ2-7,TGTGCCAGTAGATCCGACGCAGGCGAGCAGTACTTC,CASRSDAGEQYF
TRBD2,TRBV6-6,.,TRBJ2-2,TGTGCCAGCAGTTTAGCGGGAAGCACCGGGGAGCTGTTTTTT,CASSLAGSTGELFF
.,TRBV2,.,TRBJ2-3,TGTGCCAGCATGGCAGGTGTCACGCAGTATTTT,CASMAGVTQYF
.,TRBV19,few,TRBJ1-5,TGTGCCAGTAGTATTCCCCCCTTTCAGCCCCAGCATTTT,CASSIPPFQPQHF
.,TRBV11-2,.,TRBJ2-5,TGTGCCAGCAGCTTAGCCCTGGCAGGGGAGACCCAGTACTTC,CASSLALAGETQYF
.,TRBV6-4,.,TRBJ1-5,TGTGCCAGCAGTGACGCAAATCAGGGAGAAGATCAGCCCCAGCATTTT,CASSDANQGEDQPQHF
.,TRBV10-1,.,TRBJ2-7,TGCGCCACCTCCCCGGGGTACGGTTACGAGCAGTACTTC,CATSPGYGYEQYF
TRBD1,TRBV9,.,TRBJ2-3,TGTGCCAGCAGCCCTCTGACAGGGACAGATACGCAGTATTTT,CASSPLTGTDTQYF
.,TRBV9,.,TRBJ2-5,TGTGCCAGCTCCCGGTCCGGAGGGGTGAATACGGAGACCCAGTACTTC,CASSRSGGVNTETQYF
TRBD1,TRBV5-1,.,TRBJ1-2,TGCGCCAGCAGCTTGGGGACAGGGATGCAAGGTGGCTACACCTTC,CASSLGTGMQGGYTF
.,TRBV30,.,TRBJ2-7,TGTGCCGCCGCAGGGAGGAACGAGCAGTACTTC,CAAAGRNEQYF
TRBD2,TRBV28,.,TRBJ2-7,TGTGCCAGCACCTCCTTAGCGGGAGGGCTCTACGAGCAGTACTTC,CASTSLAGGLYEQYF